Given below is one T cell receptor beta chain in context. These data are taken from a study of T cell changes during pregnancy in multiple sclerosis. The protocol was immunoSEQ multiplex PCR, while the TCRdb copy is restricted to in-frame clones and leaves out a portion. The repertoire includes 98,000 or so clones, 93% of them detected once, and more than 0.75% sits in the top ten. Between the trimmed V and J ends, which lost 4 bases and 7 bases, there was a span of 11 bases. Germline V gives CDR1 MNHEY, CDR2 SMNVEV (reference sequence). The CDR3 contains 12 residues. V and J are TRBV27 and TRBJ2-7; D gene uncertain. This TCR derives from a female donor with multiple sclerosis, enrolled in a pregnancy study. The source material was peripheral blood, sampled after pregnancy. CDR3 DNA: TGTGCCAGCAGTTCCGACTGGCGGGAGCAGTACTTC. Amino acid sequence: CASSSDWREQYF.